What follows is one T cell receptor (beta chain) and its context. It is likely a read error: a sequence one base away is far more abundant. As for time point: after trial treatment. Treatment reported: LDRT plus nivolumab, ipilimumab, low-dose cyclophosphamide and aspirin (RACIN trial). Donors were dosed with nivolumab and ipilimumab; they also received aspirin, low-dose cyclophosphamide and low-dose radiotherapy. Patients deemed eligible presented with advanced solid tumors lacking tumor-infiltrating lymphocytes. The CDR3 extends over 16 amino acids. The germline V gene encodes CDR1 SGHRS and CDR2 YFSETQ. Trimming removed 4 bases from V and 7 bases from J, with 24 bases in between. A roughly 21-cycle PCR with a constant-region primer and V-primer adapter amplified TCRs. TCRdb fed the reads into MiXCR, producing one record per CDR3 protein. This table holds roughly 48,000 distinct CDR3 sequences, around 35% found once.

These data come from a study of low-dose radiotherapy and immunotherapy resistance in tumors. Study-wide background: Patients took 300 mg oral aspirin daily for four cycles from cycle 1 day 1. TRAV- and TRBV-specific primers were used for first-strand cDNA, which covered alpha and beta chains.

The V and J genes are TRBV5-1 and TRBJ2-7; D is undetermined. The sequencing used PBMCs, collected after low-dose radiotherapy plus immunotherapy. The sequence derives from a male donor with rectosigmoid adenocarcinoma. CDR3 amino acids: CASSPETGPSYNEQYF. CDR3 DNA sequence: TGCGCCAGCAGCCCCGAAACGGGCCCCTCCTACAATGAGCAGTACTTC. Variable domain in full (rest from reference TRBV5-1 and TRBJ2-7): KAGVTQTPRYLIKTRGQQVTLSCSPISGHRSVSWYQQTPGQGLQFLFEYFSETQRNKGNFPGRFSGRQFSNSRSEMNVSTLELGDSALYLCASSPETGPSYNEQYFGPGTRLTVT.